This entry lists 26 T cell receptor beta chains sequenced from one sample in a study of T-cell reconstitution after alpha-beta-depleted transplantation in children. Unique molecular identifiers featured in how the TCRbeta library was prepared. TCRdb ran MiXCR on the PCR reads and lists one entry per CDR3 protein. The sample carries 600,000 or so distinct CDR3 sequences, about 21% recorded once. Sequencing used PBMCs, mostly from graft donor cells, obtained 360 days after TCRalphabeta/CD19-depleted stem cell transplant. The receptor set was obtained from a boy in the first two years of life who had a stem cell transplant for acute myeloid leukemia, so the T cells may come from the graft donor.

The CDR3 DNA reads TGCGCCAGCAGCTTGGGCCGGGGAAAATACAATGAGCAGTTCTTC. This encodes CASSLGRGKYNEQFF. The chain couples TRBV5-1 to TRBJ2-1; tentative D call: TRBD2 (5 bases). The CDR3 runs 15 residues. Germline V gives CDR1 SGHRS, CDR2 YFSETQ. Trimming stripped 0 bases from V and 4 bases from J, with 11 bases between. Variable domain in full (rest from reference TRBV5-1 and TRBJ2-1): KAGVTQTPRYLIKTRGQQVTLSCSPISGHRSVSWYQQTPGQGLQFLFEYFSETQRNKGNFPGRFSGRQFSNSRSEMNVSTLELGDSALYLCASSLGRGKYNEQFFGPGTRLTVL.

The chain combines TRBV20-1 with TRBJ2-7; TRBD2 matches 9 bases. This CDR3 contains 15 residues. V was clipped by 3 bases and J by 0 bases; unmatched bases: 6. Germline loops: CDR1 DFQATT, CDR2 SNEGSKA (reference sequence). CDR3: CSARGREGLSYEQYF. CDR3 sequence (DNA): TGCAGTGCTAGGGGGCGGGAGGGGCTCTCCTACGAGCAGTACTTC.

This clonotype showed up many times. The CDR3 sequence: CASSTRAGGADTQYF. CDR3 DNA sequence: TGTGCCAGCAGCACCCGAGCGGGGGGCGCAGATACGCAGTATTTT. The chain employs TRBV7-2 and TRBJ2-3; TRBD2 aligns across 9 bases. This CDR3 comprises 15 residues. The V and J ends lost 5 bases and 4 bases, in that order; junction bases with no gene match: 7. Germline V gene data show CDR1 as SGHTA and CDR2 as FQGNSA.

The chain combines TRBV5-1 with TRBJ2-7; D possibly corresponds to TRBD1 (5 bases). The germline V gene encodes CDR1 SGHRS and CDR2 YFSETQ. The CDR3 runs to 13 residues. Deletions cut 2 bases from V and 5 bases from J, with 11 bases between. CDR3 nucleotide sequence: TGCGCCAGCAGCTTAAACAGGCCGGACGAGCAGTACTTC. It translates to CASSLNRPDEQYF.

The chain carries TRBV29-1 and TRBJ2-7, with D tentatively TRBD2 (5 bases). CDR1 is SQVTM and CDR2 is ANQGSEA in the germline V gene. The CDR3 consists of 12 residues. V was pared by 3 bases and J by 7 bases, with 13 bases between. The DNA for the CDR3 is TGCAGCGTTGAGGGTCCTAGAGGGGAGCAGTACGTC. It codes for CSVEGPRGEQYV.

This clonotype has a count of ten or more. The chain combines TRBV5-1 with TRBJ1-1; 10 bases map to TRBD1. The CDR3 length is 17 residues. Germline CDR1 is SGHRS and CDR2 is YFSETQ. Trimming removed 4 bases from V and 0 bases from J; junction bases left unmatched: 9. The CDR3 protein is CASSLGQGGRVNTEAFF. The CDR3, as DNA: TGCGCCAGCAGCCTCGGACAGGGGGGACGGGTGAACACTGAAGCTTTCTTT.

This clonotype has more than one count but fewer than ten. CDR3 bases: TGTGCCAGCAGTTATGGGACACTACTAGGACCCTCCAATGAGCAGTTCTTC. It codes for CASSYGTLLGPSNEQFF. The rearrangement links TRBV6-5 to TRBJ2-1; TRBD1 might be the D (6 bases). The CDR3 is 17 amino acids. The germline CDR1 and CDR2 sequences are MNHEY and SVGAGI. V was pared by 3 bases and J by 6 bases, with 21 bases between.

V is TRBV6-5 and J is TRBJ1-2; no firm D call. V shed 8 bases and J shed 0 bases, with 7 bases lying between them. CDR1 and CDR2 from the germline V gene are MNHEY and SVGAGI. This CDR3 comprises 12 residues. The CDR3 protein is CASGPSNYGYTF. The CDR3 bases are TGTGCCAGCGGACCCTCTAACTATGGCTACACCTTC.

This clonotype has only a few counts. The rearrangement uses TRBV27 and TRBJ2-2; D is ambiguous. There are 12 residues in the CDR3. V was shortened by 0 bases and J by 6 bases, with 2 bases between the two germline ends. The V gene's germline CDR1 is MNHEY and CDR2 SMNVEV (reference sequence). CDR3 bases: TGTGCCAGCAGTTTATCGGCCGGGGAGCTGTTTTTT. Translated, it gives CASSLSAGELFF.

This chain connects TRBV12-3 or TRBV12-4 to TRBJ2-7; the match to TRBD2 covers 9 bases. Trimming at V came to 6 bases and at J to 2 bases, leaving 17 bases not matched to a gene. The CDR3 runs to 18 residues. This chain's CDR3 is CASSPSSGETPQTYEQYF. CDR3 in DNA: TGTGCCAGCAGCCCCTCTAGCGGGGAAACACCTCAGACCTACGAGCAGTACTTC.

This clonotype showed up just a few times. This chain joins TRBV15 and TRBJ2-2; TRBD1 agrees at 8 bases. The V gene's germline CDR1 is LNHNV and CDR2 YYDKDF (reference sequence). The V gene end was trimmed by 3 bases and the J gene end by 6 bases; junction bases not matched to a gene: 3. The CDR3 has 14 residues. CDR3 nucleotides: TGTGCCACCAGCAGGGCAGGGGGCCCCGGGGAGCTGTTTTTT. Its protein is CATSRAGGPGELFF.

The table lists this clonotype with a few counts. The chain uses TRBV28 and TRBJ1-1; D call uncertain. The germline V gene encodes CDR1 MDHEN and CDR2 SYDVKM. Trimming shortened V by 0 bases and J by 1 base, and 6 bases separated the two germline ends. This CDR3 is built from 14 residues. CDR3 sequence: CASSLWPENTEAFF. CDR3 coding DNA: TGTGCCAGCAGTTTATGGCCGGAGAACACTGAAGCTTTCTTT.

Ten or more counts support this clonotype. The chain is built from TRBV27 and TRBJ2-3; D unclear. The CDR3 has 17 amino acids. Trimming took off 6 bases at V and 0 bases at J, with 19 bases between the two ends. Germline V CDR1 and CDR2: MNHEY, SMNVEV (reference sequence). Here the CDR3 DNA reads TGTGCCAGCAGCCGGACGGCCTCTTTCGCTAGCACAGATACGCAGTATTTT. It codes for CASSRTASFASTDTQYF.

This clonotype was counted ten times or more. This chain uses TRBV6-6 with TRBJ1-1; a possible D gene is TRBD1 (6 bases). The CDR3 length is 13 residues. Germline CDR1 and CDR2: MNHNY and SVGAGI (reference sequence). The V end lost 5 bases, the J end lost 5 bases, and 12 bases lay between the germline ends. In nucleotides, the CDR3 is TGTGCCAGCAGTGTACAGGGACGGACTGAAGCTTTCTTT. Translated, it gives CASSVQGRTEAFF.

This clonotype turned up a few times. The chain recombines TRBV20-1 with TRBJ1-5; the match to TRBD1 covers 9 bases. The germline V gene encodes CDR1 DFQATT and CDR2 SNEGSKA (reference sequence). This CDR3 has 14 residues. V lost 6 bases and J lost 4; bases outside the gene matches: 7. CDR3 nucleotides: TGCAGTGCCGCACAGGGGGCGAGGAATCAGCCCCAGCATTTT. Translating it yields CSAAQGARNQPQHF.

This clonotype came up many times. The chain employs TRBV2 and TRBJ1-2; 8 bases line up with TRBD1. The ends lost 9 bases at V and 1 base at J; junction bases unmatched: 1. The CDR3 is made up of 12 amino acids. Germline CDR1 SNHLY, CDR2 FYNNEI. CDR3 sequence: CASDRGNYGYTF. CDR3 DNA: TGTGCCAGTGACAGGGGTAACTATGGCTACACCTTC.

For this clonotype: A much larger clone differs by one base, so this may be a read error. This chain connects TRBV20-1 to TRBJ2-7, with a tentative D call TRBD1 (6 bases). Germline-derived CDR1 and CDR2 are DFQATT and SNEGSKA (reference sequence). CDR3 length: 13 amino acids. Trimming stripped 4 bases from V and 2 bases from J, with 12 bases between. The CDR3 loop is CSATLDSTYEQYF. CDR3 bases: TGCAGTGCTACCCTGGACAGTACCTACGAGCAGTACTTC.

J is TRBJ2-1 and V is TRBV18; a weak D match, TRBD2 (5 bases). Trimming stripped 6 bases from V and 5 bases from J, with 17 bases between. Germline V gene lookup returns CDR1 KGHSH and CDR2 LQKENI. This CDR3 spans 15 amino acids. This CDR3 is CASSPTAGLDNEQFF. CDR3 sequence (DNA): TGTGCCAGCTCTCCCACGGCCGGACTTGACAATGAGCAGTTCTTC.

This clonotype came up many times. The chain has TRBV4-3 and TRBJ2-1; no clear D gene. Trimming shortened V by 0 bases and J by 7 bases, and 10 bases separated the two germline ends. CDR1 and CDR2 from the germline V gene are LGHNA and YSLEER. The CDR3 loop spans 14 amino acids. The CDR3 bases are TGCGCCAGCAGCCAAGATCGAGTCAGGAATGAGCAGTTCTTC. Translated, it gives CASSQDRVRNEQFF.

The V call is TRBV5-5, the J call TRBJ2-3, with unresolved D. In germline, CDR1 is SGHKS, CDR2 YYEKEE (reference sequence). V lost 1 base and J 1 base, leaving 4 bases between the germline ends. CDR3 size: 13 residues. CDR3: CASSLFRTDTQYF. CDR3 coding DNA: TGTGCCAGCAGCTTGTTCCGCACAGATACGCAGTATTTT.

This clonotype was seen ten or more times. The chain carries TRBV12-3 or TRBV12-4 and TRBJ1-5; D not certain. This CDR3 is built from 15 residues. The ends were cut back, 4 bases at V and 2 bases at J, with 12 bases in the middle. CDR3 DNA sequence: TGTGCCAGCAGTTATAGGGAAGTAGGCAATCAGCCCCAGCATTTT. It specifies CASSYREVGNQPQHF.

The chain joins TRBV12-3 or TRBV12-4 to TRBJ2-1; 7 nucleotides align to TRBD2. V shed 3 bases and J 4 bases; nucleotides not matched to a gene: 12. The CDR3 contains 17 residues. CDR3 nucleotides: TGTGCCAGCAGTTTTGGGGGAGGGGCTAGCGGTTACAATGAGCAGTTCTTC. Translation gives CASSFGGGASGYNEQFF.

This chain connects TRBV6-1 to TRBJ1-1, with 8 bases matching TRBD1. The CDR3 is 14 residues long. V was clipped by 6 bases and J by 4 bases; unmatched bases: 7. Looked up from germline, CDR1 is MNHNS and CDR2 is SASEGT. In DNA form, the CDR3 reads TGTGCCAGCAGACCCCGGACAGGGAGCACTGAAGCTTTCTTT. As protein: CASRPRTGSTEAFF.

The chain links TRBV28 to TRBJ2-3, with 7 bases aligning to TRBD2. CDR3 size: 17 residues. V shed 7 bases and J 3 bases; nucleotides not matched to a gene: 16. Germline-derived CDR1 and CDR2 are MDHEN and SYDVKM. In DNA form, the CDR3 reads TGTGCCAGCACCCCTGCTTGGGGAGCGGGGCCTACAGATACGCAGTATTTT. Its protein is CASTPAWGAGPTDTQYF.

This clonotype was counted between two and nine times. The V call is TRBV6-5, the J call TRBJ1-6, with 9 bases identical to TRBD1. The V gene's germline CDR1 is MNHEY and CDR2 SVGAGI. CDR3 length equals 15 residues. V gave up 2 bases and J gave up 8 bases; unmatched junction bases: 4. CDR3 in amino acids: CASSYGQGIDSPLHF. CDR3 DNA sequence: TGTGCCAGCAGTTACGGACAGGGGATCGATTCACCCCTCCACTTT.

This chain joins TRBV12-3 or TRBV12-4 and TRBJ2-7; D gene ambiguous. The CDR3 loop spans 14 amino acids. V lost 7 bases to trimming and J lost 1 base, with 14 bases between them. CDR3 protein: CASTSLDGSYEQYF. In nucleotides, the CDR3 is TGTGCCAGCACCTCGCTCGACGGGTCCTACGAGCAGTACTTC.